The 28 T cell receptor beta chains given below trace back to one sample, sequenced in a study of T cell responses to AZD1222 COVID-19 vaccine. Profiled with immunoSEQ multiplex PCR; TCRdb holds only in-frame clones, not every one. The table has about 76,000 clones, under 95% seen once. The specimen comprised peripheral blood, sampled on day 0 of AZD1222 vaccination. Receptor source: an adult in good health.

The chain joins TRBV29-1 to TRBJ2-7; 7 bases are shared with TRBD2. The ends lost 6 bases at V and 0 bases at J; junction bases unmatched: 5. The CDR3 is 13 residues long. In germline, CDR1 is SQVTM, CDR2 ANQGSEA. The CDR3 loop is CSVQAGPSYEQYF. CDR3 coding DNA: TGCAGCGTGCAAGCGGGACCCTCCTACGAGCAGTACTTC.

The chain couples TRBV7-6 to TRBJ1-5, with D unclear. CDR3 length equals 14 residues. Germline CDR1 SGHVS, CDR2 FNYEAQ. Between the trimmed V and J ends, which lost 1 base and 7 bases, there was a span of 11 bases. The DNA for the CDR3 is TGTGCCAGCAGCTTAGAAGGGTCAAGCCAGCCCCAGCATTTT. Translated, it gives CASSLEGSSQPQHF.

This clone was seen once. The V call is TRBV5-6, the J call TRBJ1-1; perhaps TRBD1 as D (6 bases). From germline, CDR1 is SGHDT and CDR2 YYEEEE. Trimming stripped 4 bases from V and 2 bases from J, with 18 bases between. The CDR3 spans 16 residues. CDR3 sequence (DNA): TGTGCCAGCAGCGCGCAGGGGAGGTTGGTTAACACTGAAGCTTTCTTT. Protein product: CASSAQGRLVNTEAFF.

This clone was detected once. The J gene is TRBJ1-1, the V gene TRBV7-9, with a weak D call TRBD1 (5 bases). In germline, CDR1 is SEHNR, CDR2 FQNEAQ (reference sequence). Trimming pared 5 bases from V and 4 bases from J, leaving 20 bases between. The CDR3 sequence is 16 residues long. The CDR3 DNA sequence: TGTGCCAGCAGCGAAGTTGGGACTCCAGGGATCACTGAAGCTTTCTTT. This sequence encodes CASSEVGTPGITEAFF.

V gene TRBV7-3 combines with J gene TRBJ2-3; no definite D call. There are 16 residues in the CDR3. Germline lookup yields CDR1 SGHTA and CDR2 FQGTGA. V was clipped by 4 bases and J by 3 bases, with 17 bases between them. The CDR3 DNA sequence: TGTGCCAGCAGCTCGGGCCCGCCCGGCTCAACAGATACGCAGTATTTT. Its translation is CASSSGPPGSTDTQYF.

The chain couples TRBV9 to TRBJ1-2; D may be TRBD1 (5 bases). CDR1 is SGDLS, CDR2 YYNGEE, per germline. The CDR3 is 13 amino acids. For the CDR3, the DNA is TGTGATCTTTCGGGGGTGGGGAGAAGGGGCTACACCTTC. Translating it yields CDLSGVGRRGYTF.

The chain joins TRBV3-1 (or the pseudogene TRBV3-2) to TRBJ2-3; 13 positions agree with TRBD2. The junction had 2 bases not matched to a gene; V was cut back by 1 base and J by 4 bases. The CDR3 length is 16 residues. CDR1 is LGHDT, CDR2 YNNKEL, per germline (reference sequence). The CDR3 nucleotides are TGTGCCAGCAGCCAAGGGACTAGCGGGAGCCCAGATACGCAGTATTTT. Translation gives CASSQGTSGSPDTQYF.

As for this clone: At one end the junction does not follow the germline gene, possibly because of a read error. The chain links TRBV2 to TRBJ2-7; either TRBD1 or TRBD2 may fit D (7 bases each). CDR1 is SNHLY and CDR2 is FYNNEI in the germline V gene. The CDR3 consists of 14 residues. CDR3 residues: CASSEGRGPDEQYF. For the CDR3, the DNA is TGTGCCAGCAGCGAAGGGAGGGGGCCTGACGAGCAGTACTTC. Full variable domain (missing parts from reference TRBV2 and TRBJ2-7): EPEVTQTPSHQVTQMGQEVILRCVPISNHLYFYWYRQILGQKVEFLVSFYNNEISEKSEIFDDQFSVERPDGSNFTLKIRSTKLEDSAMYFCASSEGRGPDEQYFGPGTRLTVT.

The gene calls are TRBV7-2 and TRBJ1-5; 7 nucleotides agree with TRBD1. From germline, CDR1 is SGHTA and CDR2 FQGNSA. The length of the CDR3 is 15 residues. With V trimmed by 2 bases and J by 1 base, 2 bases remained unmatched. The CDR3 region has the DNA TGTGCCAGCAGCTTAATGGGACAGAGCAATCAGCCCCAGCATTTT. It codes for CASSLMGQSNQPQHF.

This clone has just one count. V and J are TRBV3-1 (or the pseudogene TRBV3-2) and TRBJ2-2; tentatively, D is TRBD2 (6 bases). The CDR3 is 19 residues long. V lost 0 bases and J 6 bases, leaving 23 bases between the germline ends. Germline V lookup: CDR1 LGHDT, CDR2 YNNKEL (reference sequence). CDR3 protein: CASSQEGGASGYAAGELFF. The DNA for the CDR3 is TGTGCCAGCAGCCAAGAAGGAGGGGCCAGCGGGTATGCTGCCGGGGAGCTGTTTTTT.

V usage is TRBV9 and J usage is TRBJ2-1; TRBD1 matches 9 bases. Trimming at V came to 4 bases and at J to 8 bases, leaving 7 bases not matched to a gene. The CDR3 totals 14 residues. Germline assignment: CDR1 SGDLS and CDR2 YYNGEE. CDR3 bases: TGTGCCAGCAGCTGGGGACAGGGTACTGATGAGCAGTTCTTC. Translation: CASSWGQGTDEQFF.

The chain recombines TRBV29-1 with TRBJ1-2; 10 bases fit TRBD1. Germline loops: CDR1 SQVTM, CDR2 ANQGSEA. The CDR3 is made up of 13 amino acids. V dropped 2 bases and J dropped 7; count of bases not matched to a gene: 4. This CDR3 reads CSVERQGAGGYTF. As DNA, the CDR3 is TGCAGCGTTGAACGACAGGGGGCCGGTGGCTACACCTTC. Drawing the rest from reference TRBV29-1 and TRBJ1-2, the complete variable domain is SAVISQKPSRDICQRGTSLTIQCQVDSQVTMMFWYRQQPGQSLTLIATANQGSEATYESGFVIDKFPISRPNLTFSTLTVSNMSPEDSSIYLCSVERQGAGGYTFGSGTRLTVV.

The CDR3 loop reads CASSPSEGRWGQPQHF. Here the CDR3 DNA reads TGTGCCAGTAGTCCCTCCGAGGGGAGGTGGGGTCAGCCCCAGCATTTT. This sequence joins TRBV19 and TRBJ1-5, with TRBD1 as a possible D gene (5 bases). Trimming removed 5 bases at V and 6 bases at J, with 20 bases between. The CDR3 has 16 amino acids. Germline V gene data show CDR1 as LNHDA and CDR2 as SQIVND (reference sequence).

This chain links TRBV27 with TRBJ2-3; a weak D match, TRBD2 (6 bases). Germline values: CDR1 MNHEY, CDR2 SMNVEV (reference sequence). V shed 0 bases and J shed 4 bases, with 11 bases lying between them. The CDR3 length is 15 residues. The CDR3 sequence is CASSLSAGRPDTQYF. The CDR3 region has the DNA TGTGCCAGCAGTTTATCGGCGGGAAGACCAGATACGCAGTATTTT.

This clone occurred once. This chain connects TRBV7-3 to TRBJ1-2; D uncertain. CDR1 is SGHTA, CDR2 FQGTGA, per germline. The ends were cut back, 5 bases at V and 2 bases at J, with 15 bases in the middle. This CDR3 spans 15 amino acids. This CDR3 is CASSLQSSPNYGYTF. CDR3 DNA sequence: TGTGCCAGCAGCCTCCAATCGTCCCCGAACTATGGCTACACCTTC.

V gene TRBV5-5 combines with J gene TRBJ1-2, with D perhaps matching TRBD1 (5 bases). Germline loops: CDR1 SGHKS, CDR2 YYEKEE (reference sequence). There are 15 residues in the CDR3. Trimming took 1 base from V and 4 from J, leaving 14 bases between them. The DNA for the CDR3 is TGTGCCAGCAGCTTGTTGTTAGGGGAAACCTATGGCTACACCTTC. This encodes CASSLLLGETYGYTF.

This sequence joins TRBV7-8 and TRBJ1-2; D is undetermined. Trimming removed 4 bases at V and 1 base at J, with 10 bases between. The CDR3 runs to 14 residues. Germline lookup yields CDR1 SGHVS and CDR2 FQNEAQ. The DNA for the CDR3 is TGTGCCAGCAGCTCCCTCGGGAATAACTATGGCTACACCTTC. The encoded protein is CASSSLGNNYGYTF.

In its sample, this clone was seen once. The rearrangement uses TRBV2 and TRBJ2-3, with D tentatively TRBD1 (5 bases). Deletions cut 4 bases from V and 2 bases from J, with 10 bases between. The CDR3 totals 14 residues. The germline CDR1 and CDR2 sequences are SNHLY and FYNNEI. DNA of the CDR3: TGTGCCAGCAGTGCAGGGCCTAACACAGATACGCAGTATTTT. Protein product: CASSAGPNTDTQYF.

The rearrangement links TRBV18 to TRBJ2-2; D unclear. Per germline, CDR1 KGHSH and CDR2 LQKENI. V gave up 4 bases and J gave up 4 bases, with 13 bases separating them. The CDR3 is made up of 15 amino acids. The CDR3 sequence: CASSQVRLPTGELFF. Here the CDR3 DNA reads TGTGCCAGCTCACAAGTAAGGTTACCCACCGGGGAGCTGTTTTTT.

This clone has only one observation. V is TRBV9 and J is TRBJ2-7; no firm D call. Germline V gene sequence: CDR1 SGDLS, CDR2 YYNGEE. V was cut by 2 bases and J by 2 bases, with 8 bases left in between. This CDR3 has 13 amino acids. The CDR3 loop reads CASSVSWAYEQYF. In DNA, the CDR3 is TGTGCCAGCAGCGTCTCGTGGGCCTACGAGCAGTACTTC.

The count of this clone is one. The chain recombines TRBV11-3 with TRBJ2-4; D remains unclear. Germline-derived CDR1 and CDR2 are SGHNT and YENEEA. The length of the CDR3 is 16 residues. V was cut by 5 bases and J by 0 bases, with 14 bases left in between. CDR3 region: CASSRSYRLAKNIQYF. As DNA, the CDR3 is TGTGCCAGCAGCCGCTCATATCGGTTAGCCAAAAACATTCAGTACTTC.

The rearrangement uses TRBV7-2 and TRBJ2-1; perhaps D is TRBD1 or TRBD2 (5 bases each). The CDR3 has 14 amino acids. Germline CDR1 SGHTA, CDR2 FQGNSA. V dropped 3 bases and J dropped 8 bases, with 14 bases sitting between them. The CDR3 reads CASSFGGVGYEQFF. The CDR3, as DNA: TGTGCCAGCAGCTTTGGGGGAGTCGGCTATGAGCAGTTCTTC.

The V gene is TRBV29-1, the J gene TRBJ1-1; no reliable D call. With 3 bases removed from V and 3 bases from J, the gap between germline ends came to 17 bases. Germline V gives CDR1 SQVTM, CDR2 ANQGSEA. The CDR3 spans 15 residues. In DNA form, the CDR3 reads TGCAGCGTTGATCCGGACGCGCTGGTGGACACTGAAGCTTTCTTT. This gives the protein CSVDPDALVDTEAFF.

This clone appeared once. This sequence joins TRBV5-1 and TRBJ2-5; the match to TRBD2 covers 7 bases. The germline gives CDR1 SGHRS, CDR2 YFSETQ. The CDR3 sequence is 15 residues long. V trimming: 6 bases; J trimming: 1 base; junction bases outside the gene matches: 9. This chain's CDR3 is CASTRAASGQETQYF. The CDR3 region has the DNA TGCGCCAGCACTCGGGCAGCTAGCGGCCAAGAGACCCAGTACTTC.

As DNA, the CDR3 is TGTGCCAGCAGCAAGTCCGTCTTCAGCACAGATACGCAGTATTTT. Translation: CASSKSVFSTDTQYF. The V gene is TRBV5-4, the J gene TRBJ2-3; the D is unclear. CDR1 SGHNT and CDR2 YYREEE come from the germline V gene (reference sequence). The CDR3 length is 15 residues. Trimming left V 4 bases short and J 0 bases short, with 12 bases between.

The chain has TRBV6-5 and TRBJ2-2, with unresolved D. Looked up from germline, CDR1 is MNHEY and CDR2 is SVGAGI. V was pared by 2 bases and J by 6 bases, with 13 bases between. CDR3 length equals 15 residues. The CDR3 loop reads CASSYHLITAGELFF. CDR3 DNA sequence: TGTGCCAGCAGTTACCATCTGATTACGGCCGGGGAGCTGTTTTTT.

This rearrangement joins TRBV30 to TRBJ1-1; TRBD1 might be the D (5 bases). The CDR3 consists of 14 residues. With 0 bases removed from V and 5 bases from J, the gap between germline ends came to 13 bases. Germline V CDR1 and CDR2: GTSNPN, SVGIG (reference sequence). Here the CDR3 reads CAWSVPGRATEAFF. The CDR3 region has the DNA TGTGCCTGGAGTGTACCGGGCAGGGCAACTGAAGCTTTCTTT. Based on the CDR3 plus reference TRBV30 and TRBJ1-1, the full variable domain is SQTIHQWPATLVQPVGSPLSLECTVEGTSNPNLYWYRQAAGRGLQLLFYSVGIGQISSEVPQNLSASRPQDRQFILSSKKLLLSDSGFYLCAWSVPGRATEAFFGQGTRLTVV.

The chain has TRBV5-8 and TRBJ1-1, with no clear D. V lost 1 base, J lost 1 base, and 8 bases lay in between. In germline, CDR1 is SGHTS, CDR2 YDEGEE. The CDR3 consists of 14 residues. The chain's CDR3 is CASSLRGQNTEAFF. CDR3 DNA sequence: TGTGCCAGCAGCTTGAGAGGGCAGAACACTGAAGCTTTCTTT.